This TCR beta chain was sequenced for a study of shared clonotypes between healthy human individuals. Germline V gives CDR1 SEHNR, CDR2 FQNEAQ (reference sequence). The CDR3 covers 16 residues. J lost 7 bases, V lost 5 bases, and 11 bases had no gene match. Here immunoSEQ multiplex PCR was the method, and the copy in TCRdb shows in-frame clones only, minus some. This table holds over 2 million clones, roughly 95% found once. Material: naive CD4+ T cells sorted from blood. As to subset: CD45RA+ positively selected. The rearrangement joins TRBV7-9 to TRBJ1-5; 10 bases align to TRBD1. The clonotype was recovered from a man aged 18 to 35 in good health. The CDR3 loop reads CASSPTSGQGSQPQHF. DNA for the CDR3: TGTGCCAGCAGCCCCACCTCGGGACAGGGGAGCCAGCCCCAGCATTTT. Full variable domain (missing parts from reference TRBV7-9 and TRBJ1-5): DTGVSQNPRHKITKRGQNVTFRCDPISEHNRLYWYRQTLGQGPEFLTYFQNEAQLEKSRLLSDRFSAERPKGSFSTLEIQRTEQGDSAMYLCASSPTSGQGSQPQHFGDGTRLSIL.